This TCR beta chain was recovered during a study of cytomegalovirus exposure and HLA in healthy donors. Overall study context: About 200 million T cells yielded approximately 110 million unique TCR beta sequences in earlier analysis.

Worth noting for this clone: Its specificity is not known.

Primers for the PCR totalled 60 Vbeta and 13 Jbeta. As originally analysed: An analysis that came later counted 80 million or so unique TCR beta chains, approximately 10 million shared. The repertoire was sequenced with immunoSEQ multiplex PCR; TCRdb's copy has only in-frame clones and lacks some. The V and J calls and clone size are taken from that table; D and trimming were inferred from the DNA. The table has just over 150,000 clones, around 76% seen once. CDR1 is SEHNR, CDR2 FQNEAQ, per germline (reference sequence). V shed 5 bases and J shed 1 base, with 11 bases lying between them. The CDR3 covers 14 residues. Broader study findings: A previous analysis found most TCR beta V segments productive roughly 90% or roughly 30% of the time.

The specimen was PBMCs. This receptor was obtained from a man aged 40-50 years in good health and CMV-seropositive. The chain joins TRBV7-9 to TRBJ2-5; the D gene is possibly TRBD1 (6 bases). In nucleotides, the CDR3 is TGTGCCAGCAGCATAGGGACACCCCAAGAGACCCAGTACTTC. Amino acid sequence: CASSIGTPQETQYF.